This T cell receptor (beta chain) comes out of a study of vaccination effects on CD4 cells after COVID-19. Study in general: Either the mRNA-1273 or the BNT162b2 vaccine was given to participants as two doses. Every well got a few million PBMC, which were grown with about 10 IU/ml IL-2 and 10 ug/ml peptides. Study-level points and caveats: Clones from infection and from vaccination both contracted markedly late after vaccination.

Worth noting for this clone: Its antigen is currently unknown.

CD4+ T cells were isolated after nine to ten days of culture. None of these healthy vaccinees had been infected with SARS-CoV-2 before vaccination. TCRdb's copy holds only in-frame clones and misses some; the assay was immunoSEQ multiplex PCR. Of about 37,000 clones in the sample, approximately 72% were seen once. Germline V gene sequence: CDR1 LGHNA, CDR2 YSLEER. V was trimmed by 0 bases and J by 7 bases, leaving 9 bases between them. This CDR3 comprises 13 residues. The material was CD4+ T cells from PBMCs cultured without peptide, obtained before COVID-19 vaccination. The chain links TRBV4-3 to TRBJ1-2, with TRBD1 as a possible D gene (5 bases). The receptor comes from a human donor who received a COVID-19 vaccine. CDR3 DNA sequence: TGCGCCAGCAGCCAAGATGTGGGGCTTGGCTACACCTTC. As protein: CASSQDVGLGYTF.